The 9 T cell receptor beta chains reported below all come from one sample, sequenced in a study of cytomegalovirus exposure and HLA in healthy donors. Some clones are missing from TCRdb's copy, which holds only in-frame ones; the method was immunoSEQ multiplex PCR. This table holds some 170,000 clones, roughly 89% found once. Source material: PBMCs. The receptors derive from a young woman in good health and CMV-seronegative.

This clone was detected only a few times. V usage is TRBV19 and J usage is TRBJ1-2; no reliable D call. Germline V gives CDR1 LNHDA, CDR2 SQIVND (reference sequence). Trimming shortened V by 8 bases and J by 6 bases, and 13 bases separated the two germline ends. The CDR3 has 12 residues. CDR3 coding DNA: TGTGCCAGTGGGAGAGAAAGCCATGGCTACACCTTC. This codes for CASGRESHGYTF.

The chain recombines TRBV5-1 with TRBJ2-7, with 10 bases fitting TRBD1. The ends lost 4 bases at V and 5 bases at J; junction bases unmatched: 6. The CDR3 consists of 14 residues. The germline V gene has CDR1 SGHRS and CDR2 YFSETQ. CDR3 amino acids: CASSPGTGDNEQYF. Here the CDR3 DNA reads TGCGCCAGCAGCCCCGGGACAGGGGACAACGAGCAGTACTTC.

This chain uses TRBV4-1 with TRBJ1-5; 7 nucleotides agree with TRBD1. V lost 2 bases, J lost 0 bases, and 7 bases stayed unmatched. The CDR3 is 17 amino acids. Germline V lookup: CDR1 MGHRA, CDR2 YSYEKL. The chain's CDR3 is CASSQNWGQTSNQPQHF. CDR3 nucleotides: TGCGCCAGCAGCCAAAACTGGGGACAGACTAGCAATCAGCCCCAGCATTTT.

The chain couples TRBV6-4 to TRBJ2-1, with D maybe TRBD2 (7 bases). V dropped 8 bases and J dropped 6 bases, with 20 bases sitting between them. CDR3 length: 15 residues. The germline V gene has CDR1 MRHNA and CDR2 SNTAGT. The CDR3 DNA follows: TGTGCCAGCTCCCGAGGGGGGACTACGATCAATGAGCAGTTCTTC. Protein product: CASSRGGTTINEQFF.

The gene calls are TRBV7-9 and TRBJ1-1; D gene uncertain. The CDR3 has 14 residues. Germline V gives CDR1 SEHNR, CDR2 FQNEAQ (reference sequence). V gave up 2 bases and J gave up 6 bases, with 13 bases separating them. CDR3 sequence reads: CASSLFRDSAEAFF. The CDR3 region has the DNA TGTGCCAGCAGCTTATTTCGGGATTCCGCTGAAGCTTTCTTT.

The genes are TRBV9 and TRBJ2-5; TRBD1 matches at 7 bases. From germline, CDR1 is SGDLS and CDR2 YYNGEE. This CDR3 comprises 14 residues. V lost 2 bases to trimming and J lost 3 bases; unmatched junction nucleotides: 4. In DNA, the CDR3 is TGTGCCAGCAGCGTCCGGACAGGAGAAGAGACCCAGTACTTC. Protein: CASSVRTGEETQYF.

The CDR3 is CASSSQGVNEQFF. The CDR3 DNA follows: TGTGCCAGCAGTTCCCAGGGGGTGAATGAGCAGTTCTTC. The chain combines TRBV27 with TRBJ2-1; TRBD1 matches at 7 bases. There are 13 residues in the CDR3. The germline CDR1 and CDR2 sequences are MNHEY and SMNVEV (reference sequence). Trimming at V came to 4 bases and at J to 7 bases, leaving 4 bases not matched to a gene.

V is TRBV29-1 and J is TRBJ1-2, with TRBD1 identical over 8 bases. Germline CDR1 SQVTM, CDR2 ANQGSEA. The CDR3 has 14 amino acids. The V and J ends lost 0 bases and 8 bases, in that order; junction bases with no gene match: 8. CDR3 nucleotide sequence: TGCAGCGTTGAAGAGCCCCCAGGGGGCAAGGGCTACACCTTC. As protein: CSVEEPPGGKGYTF.

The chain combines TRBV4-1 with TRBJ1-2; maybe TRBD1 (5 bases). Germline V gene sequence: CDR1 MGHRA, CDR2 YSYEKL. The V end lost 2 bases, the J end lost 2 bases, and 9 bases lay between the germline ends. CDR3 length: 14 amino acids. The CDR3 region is CASSQQQVNYGYTF. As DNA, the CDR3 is TGCGCCAGCAGCCAACAACAGGTGAACTATGGCTACACCTTC.